Following are 14 T cell receptor beta chains from one sample sequenced in a study of blood T cell repertoires in COVID-19. Sequenced by immunoSEQ multiplex PCR; TCRdb stores in-frame clones only, minus some. The sample lists around 330,000 clones, 85% to 90% occurring once. The specimen sequenced was peripheral blood. Receptors originate from a woman aged 50 to 65 with active or convalescent COVID-19.

The genes are TRBV29-1 and TRBJ1-1, with a tentative D call TRBD1 (6 bases). V lost 8 bases and J 10 bases, leaving 20 bases between the germline ends. The germline CDR1 and CDR2 sequences are SQVTM and ANQGSEA. This CDR3 has 12 residues. CDR3 DNA sequence: TGCAGCATCTTCGATCGCACAGGGAGAGCTTTCTTT. The encoded protein is CSIFDRTGRAFF.

This chain joins TRBV6-5 and TRBJ2-7; 8 nucleotides align to TRBD1. Germline V gene lookup returns CDR1 MNHEY and CDR2 SVGAGI. V gave up 8 bases and J gave up 5 bases; unmatched junction bases: 8. The CDR3 contains 13 residues. The DNA of the CDR3 is TGTGCCAGCGACGACAGGGGAAACAACGAGCAGTACTTC. Translating it yields CASDDRGNNEQYF.

The chain links TRBV2 to TRBJ2-1; tentative D call: TRBD2 (7 bases). Germline V lookup: CDR1 SNHLY, CDR2 FYNNEI. Trimming stripped 6 bases from V and 3 bases from J, with 15 bases between. The CDR3 has 15 residues. The CDR3 DNA sequence: TGTGCCAGCAGGGTACGGGGGGCCGGCTACAATGAGCAGTTCTTC. Protein sequence: CASRVRGAGYNEQFF. The complete variable domain, with remaining parts taken from reference TRBV2 and TRBJ2-1, reads EPEVTQTPSHQVTQMGQEVILRCVPISNHLYFYWYRQILGQKVEFLVSFYNNEISEKSEIFDDQFSVERPDGSNFTLKIRSTKLEDSAMYFCASRVRGAGYNEQFFGPGTRLTVL.

The rearrangement uses TRBV7-2 and TRBJ1-1, with TRBD1 matching over 7 bases. The ends lost 5 bases at V and 1 base at J; junction bases unmatched: 4. Germline V gene data show CDR1 as SGHTA and CDR2 as FQGNSA. The CDR3 is made up of 14 amino acids. CDR3 coding DNA: TGTGCCAGCAGCCCACGACAGGGGAACACTGAAGCTTTCTTT. Its protein product is CASSPRQGNTEAFF.

The chain combines TRBV27 with TRBJ1-1, with TRBD1 matching 7 bases. J lost 7 bases, V lost 6 bases, and 17 bases had no gene match. This CDR3 has 16 amino acids. Germline loops: CDR1 MNHEY, CDR2 SMNVEV (reference sequence). The CDR3 bases are TGTGCCAGCAGCTCCTGGACAGGCTCTCCAAGGAGTGAAGCTTTCTTT. It yields the protein CASSSWTGSPRSEAFF.

The V gene is TRBV4-3, the J gene TRBJ2-5, with TRBD2 identical over 11 bases. V shed 4 bases and J 2 bases; nucleotides not matched to a gene: 6. This CDR3 region has 16 residues. CDR1 is LGHNA and CDR2 is YSLEER in the germline V gene. This CDR3 reads CASSPILAGEQETQYF. In nucleotides, the CDR3 is TGCGCCAGCAGCCCGATACTAGCGGGGGAACAAGAGACCCAGTACTTC.

The chain couples TRBV5-5 to TRBJ1-5, with D perhaps TRBD1 (5 bases). Trimming took 0 bases from V and 6 from J, leaving 7 bases between them. The CDR3 totals 13 residues. Germline assignment: CDR1 SGHKS and CDR2 YYEKEE (reference sequence). CDR3 coding DNA: TGTGCCAGCAGCTTGGGTGGGGCTCAGCCCCAGCATTTT. Encoded protein: CASSLGGAQPQHF.

The V call is TRBV29-1, the J call TRBJ1-2; 10 nucleotides match TRBD1. CDR3 length: 14 residues. The germline CDR1 and CDR2 sequences are SQVTM and ANQGSEA. The trim removed 6 bases at V and 2 bases at J, leaving 6 bases unmatched. The CDR3 coding sequence is TGCAGCGTGGAGACAGGGGGCAGGAACTATGGCTACACCTTC. Translating gives CSVETGGRNYGYTF.

The rearrangement joins TRBV6-5 to TRBJ2-7; a weak D match, TRBD2 (6 bases). CDR3 size: 15 residues. CDR1 MNHEY and CDR2 SVGAGI come from the germline V gene. Trimming pared 4 bases from V and 4 bases from J, leaving 17 bases between. CDR3 protein: CASSSLSEGRYEQYF. CDR3 nucleotides: TGTGCCAGCAGTTCCCTATCGGAAGGGAGGTACGAGCAGTACTTC.

The V and J genes are TRBV19 and TRBJ2-2, with D possibly TRBD1 on 6 matching bases. The CDR3 runs to 16 residues. V gave up 5 bases and J gave up 6 bases, with 19 bases separating them. Germline-derived CDR1 and CDR2 are LNHDA and SQIVND (reference sequence). The CDR3 is CASSPGQWGLAGELFF. The CDR3 region has the DNA TGTGCCAGTAGTCCCGGACAGTGGGGGTTGGCCGGGGAGCTGTTTTTT.

The chain is built from TRBV29-1 and TRBJ2-3, with 10 nucleotides matching TRBD2. The CDR3 totals 15 residues. Germline V gene sequence: CDR1 SQVTM, CDR2 ANQGSEA. V was clipped by 5 bases and J by 1 base; unmatched bases: 6. The CDR3, as DNA: TGCAGCGTTCCTAGCGGGAGCGGTGGCACAGATACGCAGTATTTT. This gives the protein CSVPSGSGGTDTQYF.

The J gene is TRBJ2-7, the V gene TRBV6-6, with TRBD2 identical over 7 bases. Germline V gene data show CDR1 as MNHNY and CDR2 as SVGAGI (reference sequence). This CDR3 has 14 residues. V was pared by 9 bases and J by 4 bases, with 12 bases of the junction left unmatched. CDR3: CASHLRAGVYEQYF. CDR3 in DNA: TGTGCCAGTCACCTGAGGGCGGGAGTTTACGAGCAGTACTTC.

The chain joins TRBV4-2 to TRBJ2-2; D uncertain. The CDR3 is 14 residues long. The V end was cut by 0 bases, the J end by 3 bases, with 5 bases between. Looked up from germline, CDR1 is LGHNA and CDR2 is YNFKEQ. The CDR3 reads CASSQEADTGELFF. CDR3 bases: TGTGCCAGCAGCCAAGAGGCCGACACCGGGGAGCTGTTTTTT.

The V call is TRBV5-6, the J call TRBJ2-7; possible D gene TRBD1, 5 bases. V lost 0 bases and J 3 bases, leaving 10 bases between the germline ends. The germline CDR1 and CDR2 sequences are SGHDT and YYEEEE. CDR3 length: 14 residues. CDR3 nucleotides: TGTGCCAGCAGCTTGGGACAAAGGGGCTACGAGCAGTACTTC. Its translation is CASSLGQRGYEQYF.